This T cell receptor (beta chain) was captured in a study of T cells in localized non-small cell lung cancer. General observations from the study: A single tumor region was sequenced, leaving heterogeneity possible. Uninvolved adjacent lung showed higher T cell clonality than tumor.

The CDR3 runs 14 residues. Germline CDR1 SGHVS, CDR2 FQNEAQ. With 4 bases removed from V and 0 bases from J, the gap between germline ends came to 9 bases. Profiled with immunoSEQ multiplex PCR; TCRdb holds only in-frame clones, not every one. The sample lists 35,000 to 45,000 clones; about 76% were seen once. Comments on this clone: Its antigen is unidentified.

This sequence originates from a woman aged 35-75 years with stage II squamous cell lung carcinoma. This specimen consisted of PBMCs, obtained before any cancer treatment. The chain uses TRBV7-8 and TRBJ1-1; D uncertain. The CDR3 DNA reads TGTGCCAGCAGCTCCCCCCCGTTGAACACTGAAGCTTTCTTT. Its protein product is CASSSPPLNTEAFF.